This TCR beta chain was recorded in a study of T cell repertoires in cytomegalovirus infection. For the study at large: Matching HLA type and CMV infection were both indicated by public TCR beta signatures. Overall study results and limits: Of the TCR beta families, the public ones yielded a cumulative frequency that identified carriers of CMV plus the relevant HLA. Across the ex vivo response, the dominant clonotypes were HLA-C-restricted CMV-specific TCR beta clonotypes.

This clonotype was recorded at least ten times. Its matching antigen is unknown. CDR1 is SGHTA, CDR2 FQGNSA, per germline. With 3 bases removed from V and 4 bases from J, the gap between germline ends came to 8 bases. The CDR3 sequence is 13 residues long. TCRdb independently ran MiXCR on the reads; one entry per CDR3 protein. The sample includes around 260,000 distinct CDR3 sequences, roughly 25% of them seen just once. The clonotype originates from a human donor in good health (CMV status not recorded). Some clones in this sample may be carry-over from other donors' samples. J is TRBJ2-3 and V is TRBV7-2, with D uncertain. The sample taken for sequencing was PBMCs. CDR3 protein: CASSFRSPDTQYF. As DNA, the CDR3 is TGTGCCAGCAGCTTTCGTTCTCCAGATACGCAGTATTTT. The full variable domain, with the rest looked up from reference TRBV7-2 and TRBJ2-3, is GAGVSQSPSNKVTEKGKDVELRCDPISGHTALYWYRQSLGQGLEFLIYFQGNSAPDKSGLPSDRFSAERTGGSVSTLTIQRTQQEDSAVYLCASSFRSPDTQYFGPGTRLTVL.